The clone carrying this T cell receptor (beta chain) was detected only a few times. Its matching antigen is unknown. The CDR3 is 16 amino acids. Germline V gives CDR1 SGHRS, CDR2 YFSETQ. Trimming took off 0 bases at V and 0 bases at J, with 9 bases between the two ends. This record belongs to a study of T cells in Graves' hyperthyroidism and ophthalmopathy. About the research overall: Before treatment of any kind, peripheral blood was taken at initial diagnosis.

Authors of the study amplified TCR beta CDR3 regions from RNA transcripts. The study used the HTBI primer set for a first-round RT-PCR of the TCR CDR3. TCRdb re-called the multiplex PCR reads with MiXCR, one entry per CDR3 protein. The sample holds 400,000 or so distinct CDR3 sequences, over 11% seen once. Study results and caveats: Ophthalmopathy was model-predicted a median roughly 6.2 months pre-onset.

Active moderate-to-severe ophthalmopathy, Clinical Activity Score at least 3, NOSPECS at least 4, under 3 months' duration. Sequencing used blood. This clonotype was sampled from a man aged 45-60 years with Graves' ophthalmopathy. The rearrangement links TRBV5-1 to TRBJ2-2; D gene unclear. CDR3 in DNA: TGCGCCAGCAGCTTGGCAGCACCAGCGAACACCGGGGAGCTGTTTTTT. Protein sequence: CASSLAAPANTGELFF. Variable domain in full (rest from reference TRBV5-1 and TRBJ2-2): KAGVTQTPRYLIKTRGQQVTLSCSPISGHRSVSWYQQTPGQGLQFLFEYFSETQRNKGNFPGRFSGRQFSNSRSEMNVSTLELGDSALYLCASSLAAPANTGELFFGEGSRLTVL.